This T cell receptor (beta chain) was recorded in a study of blood T cell repertoires in COVID-19. As processed by the authors: Amplifying reference gene primers gave estimates of nucleated cell counts. Using immunoSEQ multiplex PCR, the repertoire was profiled, and TCRdb retains in-frame clones only, with some absent. Clone size and V and J calls were adopted from that table, with D and trimming inferred from the DNA. Seen here are 140,000 to 150,000 clones, approximately 87% observed once, and the top ten hold roughly 1.2%. V lost 5 bases to trimming and J lost 8 bases, with 18 bases between them. The CDR3 extends over 14 amino acids. The germline CDR1 and CDR2 sequences are SGHTA and FQGNSA.

The V and J genes are TRBV7-2 and TRBJ1-1; D is unclear. This sequence was found in a woman aged 25 to 39 with acute COVID-19. The sequencing sample was made of PBMCs or T cells enriched from blood (not recorded which). The CDR3 nucleotides read TGTGCCAGCAGCCCGGGATCTTATCTGATCGAAGCTTTCTTT. It codes for CASSPGSYLIEAFF.